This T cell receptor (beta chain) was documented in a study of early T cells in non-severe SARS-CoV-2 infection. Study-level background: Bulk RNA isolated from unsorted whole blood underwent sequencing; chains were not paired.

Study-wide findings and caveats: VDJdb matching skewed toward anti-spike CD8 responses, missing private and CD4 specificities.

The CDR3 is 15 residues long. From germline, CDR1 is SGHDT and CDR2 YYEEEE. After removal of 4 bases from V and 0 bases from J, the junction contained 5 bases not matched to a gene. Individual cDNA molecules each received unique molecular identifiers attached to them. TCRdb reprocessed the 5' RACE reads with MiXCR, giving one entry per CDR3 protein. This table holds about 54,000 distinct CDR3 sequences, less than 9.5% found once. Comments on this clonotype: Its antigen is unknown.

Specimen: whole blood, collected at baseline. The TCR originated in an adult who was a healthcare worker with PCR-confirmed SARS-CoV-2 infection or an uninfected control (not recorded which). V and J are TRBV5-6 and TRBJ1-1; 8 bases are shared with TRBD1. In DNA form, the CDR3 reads TGTGCCAGCAGCATCAGGGGGCCGATGAACACTGAAGCTTTCTTT. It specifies CASSIRGPMNTEAFF.